Reported below is one T cell receptor beta chain. The junction departs from the called germline gene at one end, perhaps through a read error. This sample stems from a study of blood T cell repertoires in COVID-19. Participants' own reports of clinical history determined their cohort assignment. The method was immunoSEQ multiplex PCR; TCRdb's version includes in-frame clones alone and lacks a portion of them. The profile shows 200,000 to 250,000 clones, around 89% of them singletons. The TCR was taken from a man aged 45-65 years who had been exposed to COVID-19. The sequencing sample was made of PBMCs or T cells enriched from blood (not recorded which).

The CDR3: CASSLGTVTYEQYF. In nucleotides, the CDR3 is TGTGCCAGCAGCCTAGGGACAGTTACCTACGAGCAGTACTTC. This chain connects TRBV13 to TRBJ2-7; 7 nucleotides line up with TRBD1. Germline CDR1 and CDR2: PRHDT and FYEKMQ (reference sequence). The CDR3 is 14 amino acids.